What follows are 30 T cell receptor beta chains derived from one specimen sequenced in a study of CD8 T cells in ankylosing spondylitis. Study-wide results and caveats: A motif in TCR beta, a set of about eight highly homologous variants, appeared characteristic of ankylosing spondylitis blood.

One entry per CDR3 protein, called by TCRdb with MiXCR from the 5' RACE reads. The sample includes roughly 440,000 distinct CDR3 sequences, 17% of them seen just once. Antigen specificity for these receptors is unknown. Sequencing used blood, either unsorted or a sorted T cell fraction (not recorded which). These receptors were collected from a male donor with ankylosing spondylitis.

This clonotype was seen a few times. The J gene is TRBJ2-3, the V gene TRBV6-1; tentative D call: TRBD2 (6 bases). Germline CDR1 and CDR2: MNHNS and SASEGT. V was shortened by 6 bases and J by 1 base, with 14 bases between the two germline ends. There are 15 residues in the CDR3. CDR3 bases: TGTGCCAGCAGACATTCTAGCGAGGGCACAGATACGCAGTATTTT. Translation gives CASRHSSEGTDTQYF.

This clonotype was observed a handful of times. The gene calls are TRBV18 and TRBJ2-5; D is possibly TRBD1 (6 bases). This CDR3 contains 15 residues. V lost 2 bases, J lost 3 bases, and 13 bases lay in between. The germline V gene has CDR1 KGHSH and CDR2 LQKENI. The CDR3 bases are TGTGCCAGCTCACCATCAACAGGGAGTGAAGAGACCCAGTACTTC. This translates into CASSPSTGSEETQYF.

The V and J genes are TRBV5-1 and TRBJ2-1; the match to TRBD2 covers 9 bases. Germline loops: CDR1 SGHRS, CDR2 YFSETQ. Losses at the gene ends were 4 bases for V and 3 bases for J; bases not matched to a gene: 8. CDR3 length: 16 amino acids. CDR3 amino acids: CASSQRGDLHYNEQFF. DNA of the CDR3: TGCGCCAGCAGCCAGCGGGGGGACCTCCACTACAATGAGCAGTTCTTC.

The chain employs TRBV19 and TRBJ1-2; 7 bases agree with TRBD1. The germline V gene has CDR1 LNHDA and CDR2 SQIVND (reference sequence). The trim removed 9 bases at V and 7 bases at J, leaving 11 bases unmatched. The CDR3 sequence is 13 residues long. CDR3 bases: TGTGCCAGCTCCGACAGGGTGCTCGGTGGCTACACCTTC. Translating gives CASSDRVLGGYTF. The full variable domain, completed using reference TRBV19 and TRBJ1-2, is DGGITQSPKYLFRKEGQNVTLSCEQNLNHDAMYWYRQDPGQGLRLIYYSQIVNDFQKGDIAEGYSVSREKKESFPLTVTSAQKNPTAFYLCASSDRVLGGYTFGSGTRLTVV.

This clonotype was observed a handful of times. The chain uses TRBV20-1 and TRBJ2-3, with D hard to call. The germline V gene has CDR1 DFQATT and CDR2 SNEGSKA (reference sequence). CDR3 size: 17 residues. With 6 bases removed from V and 0 bases from J, the gap between germline ends came to 22 bases. The CDR3 is CSAQDRRGSRSTDTQYF. CDR3 in DNA: TGCAGTGCCCAGGATCGGAGAGGAAGTCGTAGCACAGATACGCAGTATTTT.

This chain uses TRBV29-1 with TRBJ1-5, with a possible D match to TRBD1 (6 bases). From germline, CDR1 is SQVTM and CDR2 ANQGSEA. The CDR3 covers 14 residues. V shed 4 bases and J shed 4 bases, with 14 bases lying between them. The CDR3 nucleotides read TGCAGCGTTGGGGGAGAGGGGGGGAATCAGCCCCAGCATTTT. Encoded protein: CSVGGEGGNQPQHF.

V usage is TRBV5-4 and J usage is TRBJ2-4; TRBD1 is a possible D gene (7 bases). The CDR3 totals 16 residues. V lost 4 bases and J 6 bases, leaving 20 bases between the germline ends. CDR1 SGHNT and CDR2 YYREEE come from the germline V gene (reference sequence). The CDR3 DNA is TGTGCCAGCAGCCAGGGGCGGGACAGACCGAGAAACATTCAGTACTTC. It codes for CASSQGRDRPRNIQYF.

This clonotype has a handful of counts. The chain couples TRBV9 to TRBJ2-2; possible D gene TRBD2, 8 bases. The CDR3 contains 17 residues. Trimming shortened V by 0 bases and J by 3 bases, and 15 bases separated the two germline ends. Per germline, CDR1 SGDLS and CDR2 YYNGEE. The CDR3 nucleotides read TGTGCCAGCAGCGTAGGGCCAGGGGGACTAGACACCGGGGAGCTGTTTTTT. This sequence encodes CASSVGPGGLDTGELFF.

This clonotype was detected only a few times. The V and J genes are TRBV6-2 or TRBV6-3 and TRBJ2-1; D remains ambiguous. V dropped 7 bases and J dropped 7 bases, with 17 bases sitting between them. CDR1 and CDR2 (germline): MNHEY, SVGEGT. This CDR3 has 14 amino acids. The CDR3: CASKHPRPRNEQFF. CDR3 coding DNA: TGTGCCAGCAAACATCCGAGGCCAAGGAATGAGCAGTTCTTC.

The V gene is TRBV15, the J gene TRBJ1-3; D remains unclear. Trimming shortened V by 0 bases and J by 0 bases, and 6 bases separated the two germline ends. The CDR3 has 15 residues. CDR1 and CDR2 (germline): LNHNV, YYDKDF (reference sequence). The CDR3 coding sequence is TGTGCCACCAGCAGAGAAGTTTTCTCTGGAAACACCATATATTTT. Protein sequence: CATSREVFSGNTIYF.

This clonotype was found a few times. This chain's CDR3 is CASSLGGSHYNEQFF. Here the CDR3 DNA reads TGCGCCAGCAGCTTGGGGGGATCACACTACAATGAGCAGTTCTTC. The chain carries TRBV5-1 and TRBJ2-1; D call uncertain. Trimming stripped 0 bases from V and 3 bases from J, with 10 bases between. Germline CDR1 is SGHRS and CDR2 is YFSETQ. There are 15 residues in the CDR3. The full variable domain, rest sourced from reference TRBV5-1 and TRBJ2-1, is KAGVTQTPRYLIKTRGQQVTLSCSPISGHRSVSWYQQTPGQGLQFLFEYFSETQRNKGNFPGRFSGRQFSNSRSEMNVSTLELGDSALYLCASSLGGSHYNEQFFGPGTRLTVL.

This clonotype was counted between two and nine times. V and J are TRBV20-1 and TRBJ1-6, with 9 bases lining up with TRBD1. The CDR3 is made up of 16 amino acids. Per germline, CDR1 DFQATT and CDR2 SNEGSKA (reference sequence). V was clipped by 6 bases and J by 8 bases; unmatched bases: 14. For the CDR3, the DNA is TGCAGTGCCTCCCGCCTGGACAGGGGAACGGATTCACCCCTCCACTTT. This translates into CSASRLDRGTDSPLHF.

The chain joins TRBV6-2 or TRBV6-3 to TRBJ1-1; D not resolved. Germline V gene data show CDR1 as MNHEY and CDR2 as SVGEGT. Between the trimmed V and J ends, which lost 7 bases and 9 bases, there was a span of 18 bases. The CDR3 covers 13 residues. This CDR3 is CASTNTRQLKAFF. CDR3 DNA sequence: TGTGCCAGCACCAACACCCGGCAGTTAAAAGCTTTCTTT.

The chain recombines TRBV3-1 with TRBJ1-1; D gene ambiguous. CDR1 and CDR2 from the germline V gene are LGHDT and YNNKEL (reference sequence). With 4 bases removed from V and 4 bases from J, the gap between germline ends came to 10 bases. The CDR3 covers 13 residues. CDR3 region: CASSRIERTEAFF. CDR3 sequence (DNA): TGTGCCAGCAGCCGAATCGAGCGCACTGAAGCTTTCTTT.

There are a few counts of this clonotype. Here the CDR3 DNA reads TGCGCCAGCAGCATGGACAGGGGTCTGGGCGATACGCAGTATTTT. Protein product: CASSMDRGLGDTQYF. The chain joins TRBV5-1 to TRBJ2-3; 9 nucleotides align to TRBD1. The V segment lost 4 bases and the J segment 6 bases; nucleotides outside the gene matches: 9. Per the germline V gene, CDR1 is SGHRS and CDR2 is YFSETQ. The CDR3 extends over 15 amino acids. The whole variable domain, remainder taken from reference TRBV5-1 and TRBJ2-3, is KAGVTQTPRYLIKTRGQQVTLSCSPISGHRSVSWYQQTPGQGLQFLFEYFSETQRNKGNFPGRFSGRQFSNSRSEMNVSTLELGDSALYLCASSMDRGLGDTQYFGPGTRLTVL.

A few counts support this clonotype. The chain couples TRBV19 to TRBJ1-2; D unclear. Trimming cost V 3 bases and J 2 bases, with 16 bases left between them. The germline CDR1 and CDR2 sequences are LNHDA and SQIVND (reference sequence). The CDR3 length is 16 residues. The CDR3 reads CASSINSGRSNYGYTF. In nucleotides, the CDR3 is TGTGCCAGTAGTATCAATTCCGGAAGAAGCAACTATGGCTACACCTTC.

This rearrangement joins TRBV19 to TRBJ2-1, with D possibly matching TRBD1 (6 bases). Trimming removed 5 bases at V and 6 bases at J, with 14 bases between. Germline V lookup: CDR1 LNHDA, CDR2 SQIVND (reference sequence). The CDR3 sequence is 14 residues long. The CDR3 sequence: CASSLDSVPNEQFF. CDR3 sequence (DNA): TGTGCCAGTAGTCTGGACAGTGTACCCAATGAGCAGTTCTTC. The complete variable domain, with remaining parts taken from reference TRBV19 and TRBJ2-1, reads DGGITQSPKYLFRKEGQNVTLSCEQNLNHDAMYWYRQDPGQGLRLIYYSQIVNDFQKGDIAEGYSVSREKKESFPLTVTSAQKNPTAFYLCASSLDSVPNEQFFGPGTRLTVL.

This clonotype was seen many times. The chain joins TRBV4-2 to TRBJ2-1; D may match TRBD1 or TRBD2 (6 bases each). Germline-derived CDR1 and CDR2 are LGHNA and YNFKEQ. This CDR3 spans 15 amino acids. Trimming removed 4 bases from V and 1 base from J, with 11 bases in between. In DNA, the CDR3 is TGTGCCAGCAGCCGGGGGGCGGGGTCCTACAATGAGCAGTTCTTC. Its protein product is CASSRGAGSYNEQFF.

In this sample, this clonotype turned up a few times. This sequence joins TRBV28 and TRBJ2-4, with D possibly matching TRBD1 (6 bases). There are 14 residues in the CDR3. Trimming pared 5 bases from V and 9 bases from J, leaving 17 bases between. Germline values: CDR1 MDHEN, CDR2 SYDVKM. The CDR3 region has the DNA TGTGCCAGCAGTCAGGGGTTGGCGGCCGGCATTCAGTACTTC. Translating it yields CASSQGLAAGIQYF.

The chain recombines TRBV5-4 with TRBJ2-3; 9 bases agree with TRBD2. In germline, CDR1 is SGHNT, CDR2 YYREEE (reference sequence). This CDR3 has 16 residues. With V trimmed by 4 bases and J by 1 base, 7 bases remained unmatched. The CDR3, as DNA: TGTGCCAGCAGCCCGGGGACTAGCCAAGGCACAGATACGCAGTATTTT. Encoded protein: CASSPGTSQGTDTQYF.

This clonotype has only a few counts. The germline gene is not matched at one end of the junction; a read error may be the cause. The chain joins TRBV12-3 or TRBV12-4 to TRBJ1-3, with unresolved D. The CDR3 consists of 16 residues. In nucleotides, the CDR3 is TGTGCCAGCAGTCTAGCCGGGCCCATCTCTGGAAACACCATATATTTT. It yields the protein CASSLAGPISGNTIYF.

This clonotype was seen a handful of times. The chain has TRBV29-1 and TRBJ1-1; 9 positions agree with TRBD1. Trimming at V came to 8 bases and at J to 5 bases, leaving 12 bases not matched to a gene. Looked up from germline, CDR1 is SQVTM and CDR2 is ANQGSEA. CDR3 size: 14 residues. The CDR3 loop reads CSSRPGQGNTEAFF. The CDR3 coding sequence is TGCAGCTCACGACCGGGACAGGGAAATACTGAAGCTTTCTTT.

The chain employs TRBV12-3 or TRBV12-4 and TRBJ2-3; possible D gene TRBD1, 6 bases. Trimming removed 8 bases from V and 2 bases from J, with 17 bases in between. This CDR3 contains 15 residues. In DNA, the CDR3 is TGTGCCAGCGTAACTGGACAGACGGACACAGATACGCAGTATTTT. It specifies CASVTGQTDTDTQYF.

This clonotype was observed a few times. The CDR3 nucleotides are TGCAGTGCTAGAGATCCTGTAATCGCCAATGAGCAGTTCTTC. Translating gives CSARDPVIANEQFF. The chain is built from TRBV20-1 and TRBJ2-1; D is unresolved. CDR3 size: 14 residues. Per germline, CDR1 DFQATT and CDR2 SNEGSKA (reference sequence). Trimming stripped 0 bases from V and 6 bases from J, with 12 bases between.

The genes are TRBV7-8 and TRBJ1-2, with no clear D. Deletions cut 2 bases from V and 4 bases from J, with 8 bases between. Germline values: CDR1 SGHVS, CDR2 FQNEAQ. There are 13 residues in the CDR3. The CDR3 sequence: CASSLYQIYGYTF. The CDR3 DNA is TGTGCCAGCAGCTTATACCAGATCTATGGCTACACCTTC. Full variable domain (rest looked up from reference TRBV7-8 and TRBJ1-2): GAGVSQSPRYKVAKRGQDVALRCDPISGHVSLFWYQQALGQGPEFLTYFQNEAQLDKSGLPSDRFFAERPEGSVSTLKIQRTQQEDSAVYLCASSLYQIYGYTFGSGTRLTVV.

In this sample, this clonotype turned up a few times. The V gene is TRBV3-1, the J gene TRBJ2-3, with unresolved D. Germline V gene sequence: CDR1 LGHDT, CDR2 YNNKEL (reference sequence). The CDR3 contains 15 residues. The V end was cut by 2 bases, the J end by 3 bases, with 12 bases between. The CDR3 bases are TGTGCCAGCAGCCAACGTGACTCGAGGACAGATACGCAGTATTTT. Amino acids: CASSQRDSRTDTQYF.

This clonotype came up a few times. V is TRBV20-1 and J is TRBJ2-3; TRBD2 aligns across 7 bases. In germline, CDR1 is DFQATT, CDR2 SNEGSKA (reference sequence). The junction had 12 bases not matched to a gene; V was cut back by 4 bases and J by 2 bases. The CDR3 sequence is 16 residues long. CDR3 sequence reads: CSATITSVRITDTQYF. CDR3 nucleotides: TGCAGTGCTACGATAACTAGCGTTCGGATCACAGATACGCAGTATTTT.

The chain employs TRBV5-1 and TRBJ1-1; 7 nucleotides align to TRBD1. Germline lookup yields CDR1 SGHRS and CDR2 YFSETQ. V lost 4 bases to trimming and J lost 6 bases; unmatched junction nucleotides: 6. The CDR3 runs to 13 residues. CDR3 sequence (DNA): TGCGCCAGCAGCCCTAACAGGGGTCCTGAAGCTTTCTTT. This encodes CASSPNRGPEAFF.

The genes are TRBV6-2 or TRBV6-3 and TRBJ1-5, with 7 bases identical to TRBD1. V lost 4 bases to trimming and J lost 4 bases; unmatched junction nucleotides: 4. Germline CDR1 is MNHEY and CDR2 is SVGEGT. This CDR3 region has 14 residues. The CDR3: CASSSRQGNQPQHF. In nucleotides, the CDR3 is TGTGCCAGCAGTTCCCGACAGGGAAATCAGCCCCAGCATTTT.

This clonotype showed up just a few times. The chain combines TRBV11-2 with TRBJ2-7; a weak D match, TRBD1 (5 bases). Per the germline V gene, CDR1 is SGHAT and CDR2 is FQNNGV. The CDR3 sequence is 15 residues long. V dropped 6 bases and J dropped 2 bases, with 17 bases sitting between them. The CDR3 DNA is TGTGCCAGCAGTTACCACCCGACAGCCCCCTACGAGCAGTACTTC. Amino acid sequence: CASSYHPTAPYEQYF. Drawing the rest from reference TRBV11-2 and TRBJ2-7, the complete variable domain is EAGVAQSPRYKIIEKRQSVAFWCNPISGHATLYWYQQILGQGPKLLIQFQNNGVVDDSQLPKDRFSAERLKGVDSTLKIQPAKLEDSAVYLCASSYHPTAPYEQYFGPGTRLTVT.